This T cell receptor beta chain was sequenced during a study of molecular identifiers for immune sequencing clone quantification. Broader study findings: Spiked Jurkat TCR RNA equivalent to one cell reportedly surfaced among some 1 million naive cells. Clones that exceeded 20 RNA copies held over 99% of effector molecules, yet under 1% in naive cells.

Comments on this clonotype: As yet, its antigen is unknown.

The CDR3 is 15 residues long. Germline-derived CDR1 and CDR2 are SGDLS and YYNGEE. Trimming cost V 0 bases and J 3 bases, with 13 bases left between them. Sorted cell numbers of roughly 17,000 to 1,000,000, with 10%, 30% or 50% RNA, served as input for naive CD8 libraries. The authors built bulk TCR libraries by previously described methods with listed TCR primers. One entry per CDR3 protein, called by TCRdb with MiXCR from the PCR reads. The table has 600,000 to 650,000 distinct CDR3 sequences, just under 20% seen once; the top ten hold roughly 0.83%. The chain has TRBV9 and TRBJ2-7, with TRBD1 as a possible D gene (7 bases). The sequenced sample was naive CD8+ T cells from blood, with Jurkat cell RNA spiked in. Specified subset: FACS-sorted CD8+CD4-CCR7+CD45RA+ naive T cells. The TCR originated in a human donor in good health. Some libraries in this study had Jurkat cell RNA spiked in. CDR3: CASSVGGQGGYEQYF. The CDR3 DNA reads as TGTGCCAGCAGCGTAGGAGGGCAGGGGGGCTACGAGCAGTACTTC.